This TCR beta chain is from a study of blood T cell repertoires in COVID-19 (dated by TCRdb to the early 2020s). The study in broad terms: The collaborator samples originated in the United States, Italy and Spain and spanned the acute and convalescent phases of COVID-19. Where HLA class I and class II types were available, the types were taken from metadata supplied by the sample provider, not from assay-based typing. A de-identified subject ID, COVID-19 status, age in years and sex were almost always included in the sample metadata. The dataset comprised deeply sampled blood TCRbeta repertoires from subjects exposed to, actively infected with, or recovered from COVID-19. The samples were drawn from the first 160 participants of the ongoing ImmuneRACE study and from 1,254 subjects provided by 6 global collaborators. The repertoires were made available in a free public database intended to serve as a resource for research on the immune response to SARS-CoV-2. The prospective study material was composed of cDNA or gDNA derived from T cells, B-cell-depleted T cells, or PBMCs.

TCRbeta CDR3 regions were amplified from genomic DNA by means of the immunoSEQ Assay, a bias-controlled multiplex PCR. The authors' analysis ran thus. Within the assay, amplification of reference gene primers was used to estimate how many nucleated cells each sample contained. To quantify the absolute abundance of each unique TCRbeta CDR3 rearrangement, sequence reads were collapsed and filtered. For each sample, productive Simpson clonality was calculated as the square root of Simpson's diversity index across productive rearrangements. Not all clones reach the TCRdb copy of this immuneACCESS table, which keeps in-frame sequences only. Checked studies attribute under half of the gap to unresolved V genes and leave the rest unexplained. Clonal size and the V and J genes are those of that table, whereas D and trimming came from the DNA. The sample profile shows 300,000 to 400,000 clones; around 92% of them were found once. Under 4% of the sample is taken by the ten largest.

Findings and caveats that apply to the study as a whole: How much clinical and demographic metadata was included differed by source and by participant, and the metadata was provided uncurated.

For this clone: Its antigen specificity is not known. It has no much larger one-base neighbor in the sample; base qualities were not kept.

At one collaborating source in Seattle, patients were enrolled during active infection and were followed longitudinally through the course of disease. Collaborating institutions collected whole blood in K2EDTA tubes following their own protocols. For TCRbeta analysis, collaborators shipped samples as frozen whole blood, isolated PBMCs, or DNA extracted from either of those sample types. There are 14 amino acids in the CDR3, from cysteine to phenylalanine inclusive. The entry retains the CDR3 DNA only, 42 bases that are in frame from base 1. CDR1 and CDR2 (MNHNY, SVGAGI) derive from the germline V gene (reference sequence). V is pared back by 4 bases and J by 2 bases, with 11 bases lying between the germline termini.

The chain employs TRBV6-6 and TRBJ1-1; a tentative D match to TRBD1 spans 6 bases. The clonotype originates from a woman aged 25 to 39 with COVID-19, enrolled during active disease. Source material: peripheral blood. The DNA sequence reads TGTGCCAGCAGTTTCCACAGGGAAAACACTGAAGCTTTCTTT. Translated, this is CASSFHRENTEAFF.